This is a list of T cell receptor beta chains from one sample in a study of T cells in tumors after PD-1 blockade. Only in-frame clones appear in the TCRdb table, and some are missing; sequencing was by immunoSEQ multiplex PCR. The sample has 30,000 to 40,000 clones, around 80% seen once. The sequencing used PBMCs, collected before anti-PD-1 treatment. These receptor sequences come from a human donor with basal cell carcinoma. CDR3s include the opening cysteine and the closing phenylalanine or tryptophan. A D gene is named only where the DNA matches it firmly. Rows give clone size only sometimes, using once, few, many, or a class for an expanded clone.

clone_size,j_call,d_call,v_call,cdr3_nt,cdr3_aa
once,TRBJ2-2,NA,TRBV7-6,TGTGCCAGCAGCCTATCCGTGCAGTCGAACACCGGGGAGCTGTTTTTT,CASSLSVQSNTGELFF
once,TRBJ2-3,NA,TRBV7-2,TGTGCCAGCAGCTTAGGTGGGATCACAGATACGCAGTATTTT,CASSLGGITDTQYF
NA,TRBJ1-1,NA,TRBV6-1,TGTGCCAGCAGTGAAGTACGGTTGAACACTGAAGCTTTCTTT,CASSEVRLNTEAFF
NA,TRBJ2-6,NA,TRBV7-9,TGTGCCAGCAGCTTAACATCTGGGGCCAACGTCCTGACTTTC,CASSLTSGANVLTF
few,TRBJ1-5,TRBD1,TRBV30,TGTGCCTGGAGGCGGACAGGGAACAATCAGCCCCAGCATTTT,CAWRRTGNNQPQHF
NA,TRBJ2-7,TRBD1,TRBV7-2,TGTGCCAGCAGCTTAGCGGCACAGGGGGGCTACGAGCAGTACTTC,CASSLAAQGGYEQYF
NA,TRBJ1-3,NA,TRBV12-5,TGTGCTAGTGCCCCGGTTAGCTACTCTGGAAACACCATATATTTT,CASAPVSYSGNTIYF
few,TRBJ2-1,NA,TRBV5-1,TGCGCCAGCAGCTCTGGACAGCCCAACAATGAGCAGTTCTTC,CASSSGQPNNEQFF
NA,TRBJ1-1,NA,TRBV5-6,TGTGCCAGCACCTCTATCGGCAGGGTCTCATCTGAAGCTTTCTTT,CASTSIGRVSSEAFF
NA,TRBJ2-6,TRBD2,TRBV19,TGTGCCAGCACCCTTACGGGGGGAACCAACGTCCTGACTTTC,CASTLTGGTNVLTF
NA,TRBJ1-1,NA,TRBV19,TGTGCCAGTAGTATAAGTCAGGGATACACTGAAGCTTTCTTT,CASSISQGYTEAFF
once,TRBJ1-2,NA,TRBV3-1/TRBV3-2,TGTGCCAGCAGCCAAGGTGGCCCCTCGGGCTACACCTTC,CASSQGGPSGYTF
NA,TRBJ1-2,TRBD1,TRBV2,TGTGCCAGCGGGGTGGACAGGCTAAACTATGGCTACACCTTC,CASGVDRLNYGYTF
NA,TRBJ1-4,NA,TRBV4-1,TGCGCCAGCAGCTCCGCATTGGGGAAACTGTTTTTT,CASSSALGKLFF
NA,TRBJ2-7,NA,TRBV11-3,TGTGCCAGCAGCTTAGGGGGCAGTCAGAGCTCCTACGAGCAGTACTTC,CASSLGGSQSSYEQYF
NA,TRBJ1-3,NA,TRBV28,TGTGCCAGCAGCCTTCAGCGTAACTCTGGAAACACCATATATTTT,CASSLQRNSGNTIYF
NA,TRBJ1-1,TRBD1,TRBV4-3,TGCGCCAGCAGCCAAGCTGGGACAGGGGTGAACACTGAAGCTTTCTTT,CASSQAGTGVNTEAFF
NA,TRBJ2-2,TRBD1,TRBV2,TGTGCCAGCACCCCAGGGGGTAACACCGGGGAGCTGTTTTTT,CASTPGGNTGELFF
NA,TRBJ1-1,NA,TRBV14,TGTGCCAGCAGCCAGCGACCTCCTGGAGCTTTCTTT,CASSQRPPGAFF
once,TRBJ1-1,TRBD1,TRBV5-1,TGCGCCAGCAGCACGGACAGGCCGGGGACTGAAGCTTTCTTT,CASSTDRPGTEAFF
few,TRBJ1-5,NA,TRBV27,TGTGCCAGCAGTTTAAGGGGTGGTAATCAGCCCCAGCATTTT,CASSLRGGNQPQHF
NA,TRBJ2-1,NA,TRBV30,TGTGCCTGGAGCTCGTTAAGCTCCTACAATGAGCAGTTCTTC,CAWSSLSSYNEQFF
NA,TRBJ2-2,NA,TRBV7-2,TGTGCCAGCAGCTTAAATCAAGACAATACCGGGGAGCTGTTTTTT,CASSLNQDNTGELFF
NA,TRBJ1-2,NA,TRBV5-5,TGTGCCAGCAGCTCGACGGCTGCTAACTATGGCTACACCTTC,CASSSTAANYGYTF
NA,TRBJ1-1,NA,TRBV5-1,TGCGCCAGCAGCTTGTTCGACAGTATGAACACTGAAGCTTTCTTT,CASSLFDSMNTEAFF
NA,TRBJ1-5,NA,TRBV9,TGTGCCAGCAGCGTAGGGCTTAATAGCAATCAGCCCCAGCATTTT,CASSVGLNSNQPQHF
NA,TRBJ1-1,NA,TRBV9,TGTGCCAGCAGCTCGTGGACAGACACCTGGAACACTGAAGCTTTCTTT,CASSSWTDTWNTEAFF
NA,TRBJ2-7,NA,TRBV19,TGTGCCAGTAGTATTTCGGGGCCTTTTGGCGAGCAGTACTTC,CASSISGPFGEQYF
NA,TRBJ2-3,NA,TRBV7-2,TGTGCCAGCAGCCTCCTCGGGGGTCCGGATACGCAGTATTTT,CASSLLGGPDTQYF
NA,TRBJ1-4,NA,TRBV28,TGTGCCAGCAGCCGTCTTTTAGAAAAACTGTTTTTT,CASSRLLEKLFF
NA,TRBJ2-1,TRBD1,TRBV13,TGTGCCAGCAGCCCCACTACCGGGACAGGGGGTGTGTTTGGCTACAATGAGCAGTTCTTC,CASSPTTGTGGVFGYNEQFF
few,TRBJ2-7,NA,TRBV3-1/TRBV3-2,TGTGCCAGCAGCCCTATGACTAGTTCGGACGAGCAGTACTTC,CASSPMTSSDEQYF
NA,TRBJ2-7,TRBD1,TRBV2,TGTGCCAGCAGTAGAGATACAGGGGTCGAGCAGTACTTC,CASSRDTGVEQYF
NA,TRBJ1-6,TRBD1,TRBV6-5,TGTGCCAGCAGTTACACGACAGGGGACGATTCACCCCTCCACTTT,CASSYTTGDDSPLHF
NA,TRBJ2-6,NA,TRBV7-2,TGTGCCAGCAGCCCCTGGGGGGAGGGGGCTGGGGCCAACGTCCTGACTTTC,CASSPWGEGAGANVLTF
NA,TRBJ2-2,TRBD2,TRBV6-1,TGTGCCAGCAGTGGTTTAGCGGGGGGGACGAACACCGGGGAGCTGTTTTTT,CASSGLAGGTNTGELFF
NA,TRBJ1-6,TRBD1,TRBV14,TGTGCCAGCAGCCCTGGACAGGGTTTAAATTCACCCCTCCACTTT,CASSPGQGLNSPLHF
NA,TRBJ1-2,NA,TRBV12-5,TGTGCTAGTGGTTCTACAGGGTTCTATGGCTACACCTTC,CASGSTGFYGYTF
NA,TRBJ2-3,NA,TRBV2,TGTGCCAGCAGTGAAGGGGGGGTCACAGATACGCAGTATTTT,CASSEGGVTDTQYF
NA,TRBJ1-2,NA,TRBV7-3,TGTGCCAGCAGCCAAAAACCGGGAACAGGGAATGGCTACACCTTC,CASSQKPGTGNGYTF
once,TRBJ1-6,NA,TRBV6-1,TGTGCCAGCAGTGAGTTACAGACCGGAGCTTCACCCCTCCACTTT,CASSELQTGASPLHF
NA,TRBJ2-5,NA,TRBV6-6,TGTGCCAGCAAAACCTCGGGAGTCGGGGAGACCCAGTACTTC,CASKTSGVGETQYF
once,TRBJ1-2,NA,TRBV6-5,TGTGCCAGCAGTCTCCGGGGGTCTAACTATGGCTACACCTTC,CASSLRGSNYGYTF
once,TRBJ1-1,TRBD1,TRBV2,TGTGCCAGCAGGTGGACAGGGGTGAACACTGAAGCTTTCTTT,CASRWTGVNTEAFF
hyperexpanded,TRBJ1-2,NA,TRBV5-6,TGTGCCAGCAGCTTGGAGTCCCAAGGCCTCTATGGCTACACCTTC,CASSLESQGLYGYTF
NA,TRBJ2-7,NA,TRBV28,TGTGCCAGCAGTTTGGCCGGTACCTACGAGCAGTACTTC,CASSLAGTYEQYF
NA,TRBJ1-4,NA,TRBV7-8,TGTGCCAGCAGCTCACCACGACCCCTAGCAAAACTGTTTTTT,CASSSPRPLAKLFF
few,TRBJ1-4,NA,TRBV29-1,TGCAGCGTTGAAGATCTGAATACGGGCCGGGGACTGTTTTTT,CSVEDLNTGRGLFF
NA,TRBJ1-2,NA,TRBV6-5,TGTGCCAGCTCTTCGGGGTATGGCTACACCTTC,CASSSGYGYTF
NA,TRBJ2-6,TRBD1,TRBV7-2,TGTGCCAGCAGCTTAGGGGGACAGTCTGGGGCCAACGTCCTGACTTTC,CASSLGGQSGANVLTF
NA,TRBJ2-2,NA,TRBV6-6,TGTGCCAGCAGTCGACAGCCCGGAACGAACACCGGGGAGCTGTTTTTT,CASSRQPGTNTGELFF
NA,TRBJ2-7,NA,TRBV5-8,TGTGCCAGCAGCCAGGGCCCTGACTACGAGCAGTACTTC,CASSQGPDYEQYF
NA,TRBJ1-2,NA,TRBV5-5,TGTGCCAGCAGCCCGTTGGGGGGACGTGGCTACACCTTC,CASSPLGGRGYTF
few,TRBJ1-3,NA,TRBV2,TGTGCCAGCAGTCCCGGCCCTTCCAGGACTGGAAACACCATATATTTT,CASSPGPSRTGNTIYF
NA,TRBJ2-6,TRBD1,TRBV4-2,TGTGCCAGCAGCCGTTCTACAGGGGGCTCTGGGGCCAACGTCCTGACTTTC,CASSRSTGGSGANVLTF
NA,TRBJ2-1,NA,TRBV18,TGTGCCAGCTCACCTCAGAGGGGAAACAATGAGCAGTTCTTC,CASSPQRGNNEQFF
NA,TRBJ2-1,NA,TRBV11-3,TGTGCCAGCAGCTTGGAACAGGGGGCGGGAGGCAATGAGCAGTTCTTC,CASSLEQGAGGNEQFF